These 5 T cell receptor beta chains were all obtained from the same sample, sequenced in a study of T cells after yellow fever vaccination. TCRdb recomputed calls from the 5' RACE reads with MiXCR, one row per CDR3 protein. This sample carries about 320,000 distinct CDR3 sequences, around 12% of them seen once, and the ten largest clones take 2.5% to 4%. This specimen was CD4+ T cells sorted from PBMCs, taken 15 days after the yellow fever booster vaccination. These receptors were taken from a young man who received the YFV17D yellow fever vaccine.

This clonotype was detected only a few times. This chain links TRBV5-6 with TRBJ2-5; no firm D call. The CDR3 is made up of 14 amino acids. With 2 bases removed from V and 7 bases from J, the gap between germline ends came to 15 bases. CDR1 is SGHDT and CDR2 is YYEEEE in the germline V gene. The CDR3: CASSFGRILGTQYF. CDR3 in DNA: TGTGCCAGCAGCTTTGGACGGATCCTAGGGACCCAGTACTTC.

This clonotype was counted between two and nine times. This chain links TRBV4-3 with TRBJ2-5; 12 nucleotides match TRBD2. V shed 1 base, J shed 5 bases, and the junction held 5 bases outside the gene matches. This CDR3 is built from 16 residues. The germline V gene has CDR1 LGHNA and CDR2 YSLEER. DNA for the CDR3: TGCGCCAGCAGCCAAGGCTGGACTAGCGGGGCGGAGACCCAGTACTTC. It translates to CASSQGWTSGAETQYF.

Ten or more counts support this clonotype. CDR3 loop: CASTPTPYNSPLHF. CDR3 DNA: TGTGCCAGCACCCCTACCCCCTATAATTCACCCCTCCACTTT. This chain connects TRBV12-3 or TRBV12-4 to TRBJ1-6; D unresolved. The CDR3 is 14 amino acids. V lost 7 bases to trimming and J lost 2 bases, with 9 bases between them.

This clonotype was detected a few times. V is TRBV20-1 and J is TRBJ1-5; tentative D call: TRBD1 (5 bases). Germline V lookup: CDR1 DFQATT, CDR2 SNEGSKA (reference sequence). The CDR3 runs 13 residues. V was shortened by 7 bases and J by 0 bases, with 10 bases between the two germline ends. The CDR3 DNA follows: TGCAGTGTTTGGGGCCGTAGCAATCAGCCCCAGCATTTT. This gives the protein CSVWGRSNQPQHF.

The chain is built from TRBV4-1 and TRBJ2-2; 8 bases map to TRBD2. This CDR3 is built from 16 residues. Germline trimming cut 4 bases from V and 5 bases from J; bases unmatched to any gene: 9. Germline V gene sequence: CDR1 MGHRA, CDR2 YSYEKL. CDR3 DNA: TGCGCCAGCAGCCCCGGTCGCGGGGGGCGGACCGGGGAGCTGTTTTTT. Translated: CASSPGRGGRTGELFF.